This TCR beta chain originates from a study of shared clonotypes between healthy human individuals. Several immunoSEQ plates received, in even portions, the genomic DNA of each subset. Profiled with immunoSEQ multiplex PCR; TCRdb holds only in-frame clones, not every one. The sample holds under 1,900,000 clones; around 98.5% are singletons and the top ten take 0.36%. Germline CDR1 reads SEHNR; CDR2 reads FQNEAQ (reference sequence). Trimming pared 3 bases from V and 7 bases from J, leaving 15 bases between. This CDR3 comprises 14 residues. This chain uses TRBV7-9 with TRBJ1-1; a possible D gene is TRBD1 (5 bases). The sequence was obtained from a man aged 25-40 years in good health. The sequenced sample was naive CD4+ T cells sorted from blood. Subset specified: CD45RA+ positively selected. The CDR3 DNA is TGTGCCAGCAGCTTTACACAGCAGGACAATGAAGCTTTCTTT. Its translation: CASSFTQQDNEAFF.